One sample yielded the 23 T cell receptor beta chains listed below, sequenced in a study of T cells after yellow fever vaccination. TCRdb processed the 5' RACE reads anew with MiXCR; each CDR3 protein has one entry. In the table there are roughly 45,000 distinct CDR3 sequences, 6.5% to 8.5% of which are singletons. This specimen consisted of CD8+ T cells not binding an NS4B(214-222) dextramer, sorted from PBMCs, obtained 45 days after the yellow fever booster vaccination. The receptors were sampled from a man aged 30 to 39 who received the YFV17D yellow fever vaccine.

This clonotype occurred many times. The chain links TRBV5-5 to TRBJ2-6; no clear D. The germline V gene has CDR1 SGHKS and CDR2 YYEKEE (reference sequence). CDR3 length equals 15 residues. V dropped 1 base and J dropped 0 bases, with 5 bases sitting between them. The CDR3 protein is CASSLFSSGANVLTF. In DNA form, the CDR3 reads TGTGCCAGCAGCTTGTTTAGCTCTGGGGCCAACGTCCTGACTTTC. Combining the CDR3 with reference TRBV5-5 and TRBJ2-6 gives the whole variable domain DAGVTQSPTHLIKTRGQQVTLRCSPISGHKSVSWYQQVLGQGPQFIFQYYEKEERGRGNFPDRFSARQFPNYSSELNVNALLLGDSALYLCASSLFSSGANVLTFGAGSRLTVL.

This clonotype has ten or more counts. The chain is built from TRBV4-3 and TRBJ2-7, with 7 bases matching TRBD2. This CDR3 contains 20 residues. CDR1 and CDR2 (germline): LGHNA, YSLEER. Trimming took 0 bases from V and 4 from J; bases not matched to a gene: 21. CDR3 sequence reads: CASSQDQSSFGGRAGYEQYF. The CDR3, as DNA: TGCGCCAGCAGCCAAGATCAATCGAGTTTTGGGGGGAGGGCCGGGTACGAGCAGTACTTC.

This clonotype was counted many times. This chain joins TRBV29-1 and TRBJ1-2; possibly TRBD1 for D (5 bases). With 4 bases removed from V and 6 bases from J, the gap between germline ends came to 15 bases. The germline CDR1 and CDR2 sequences are SQVTM and ANQGSEA. The CDR3 is 13 residues long. DNA of the CDR3: TGCAGCGTTGTAGAGTCCAGGGTGGATGGCTACACCTTC. Its translation: CSVVESRVDGYTF.

About this clonotype itself: Given a much more abundant clone one base away, this may be a read error. The J gene is TRBJ2-3, the V gene TRBV6-2 or TRBV6-3; perhaps TRBD2 as D (6 bases). V lost 5 bases and J lost 1, with 10 bases in between. This CDR3 region has 14 residues. Germline V gene sequence: CDR1 MNHEY, CDR2 SVGEGT. CDR3 sequence: CASSLTSGTDTQYF. In DNA form, the CDR3 reads TGTGCCAGCAGTCTGACTAGTGGCACAGATACGCAGTATTTT.

This clonotype came up many times. The chain links TRBV27 to TRBJ2-6; no definite D call. Deletions cut 2 bases from V and 0 bases from J, with 11 bases between. In germline, CDR1 is MNHEY, CDR2 SMNVEV (reference sequence). CDR3 length: 17 residues. DNA for the CDR3: TGTGCCAGCAGTTTAGGGGTTTCCTTCTCTGGGGCCAACGTCCTGACTTTC. Translated: CASSLGVSFSGANVLTF.

This clonotype occurred many times. The chain employs TRBV23-1 and TRBJ1-4; a weak D match, TRBD1 (5 bases). TRBV23-1 carries the ORF label, with uncertain function. V shed 2 bases and J shed 0 bases, with 13 bases lying between them. CDR3 length: 17 residues. This CDR3 is CASSQGREQPTNEKLFF. In nucleotides, the CDR3 is TGCGCCAGCAGTCAAGGCAGGGAGCAGCCAACTAATGAAAAACTGTTTTTT.

The table lists this clonotype with many counts. V is TRBV28 and J is TRBJ2-1; 8 bases fit TRBD2. The CDR3 extends over 17 amino acids. After removal of 6 bases from V and 6 bases from J, the junction contained 16 bases not matched to a gene. CDR1 and CDR2 (germline): MDHEN, SYDVKM. In DNA form, the CDR3 reads TGTGCCAGCAGGGACCTGGTGGGAGCGGGGGCCCCCAATGAGCAGTTCTTC. The encoded protein is CASRDLVGAGAPNEQFF.

At least ten counts were recorded for this clonotype. The V gene is TRBV5-1, the J gene TRBJ2-7; tentatively, D is TRBD2 (5 bases). The CDR3 length is 14 residues. Trimming removed 0 bases from V and 5 bases from J, with 12 bases in between. Germline-derived CDR1 and CDR2 are SGHRS and YFSETQ. The CDR3 DNA reads TGCGCCAGCAGCTTGGTGAGTCTAGCTAACGAGCAGTACTTC. It is translated as CASSLVSLANEQYF.

This clonotype was counted a few times. The V and J genes are TRBV7-9 and TRBJ1-5; D not resolved. The germline V and J ends were trimmed by 2 bases and 4 bases, with 9 bases remaining between them. CDR3 length equals 14 residues. Germline V CDR1 and CDR2: SEHNR, FQNEAQ (reference sequence). The CDR3, as DNA: TGTGCCAGCAGCTTAACAGACACGAATCAGCCCCAGCATTTT. As protein: CASSLTDTNQPQHF.

This clonotype came up many times. CDR3 protein: CASSLESRVQETQYF. CDR3 in DNA: TGTGCCAGCAGCTTAGAGTCCAGGGTCCAAGAGACCCAGTACTTC. V and J are TRBV7-6 and TRBJ2-5, with D perhaps TRBD1 (5 bases). This CDR3 is 15 amino acids long. V was clipped by 1 base and J by 1 base, with 10 bases between them. Germline CDR1 is SGHVS and CDR2 is FNYEAQ.

This clonotype was found many times. The CDR3 region is CSAGSIRSYEQYF. CDR3 nucleotides: TGCAGCGCTGGGAGTATAAGATCCTACGAGCAGTACTTC. This chain uses TRBV20-1 with TRBJ2-7, with D perhaps matching TRBD2 (5 bases). This CDR3 spans 13 amino acids. Germline V gene data show CDR1 as DFQATT and CDR2 as SNEGSKA (reference sequence).

The chain recombines TRBV6-5 with TRBJ2-1; 10 bases match TRBD1. Germline trimming cut 3 bases from V and 14 bases from J; bases unmatched to any gene: 16. Germline V gene sequence: CDR1 MNHEY, CDR2 SVGAGI. CDR3 size: 16 residues. CDR3 sequence: CASSYGGTGAVTIEFF. DNA for the CDR3: TGTGCCAGCAGTTATGGTGGGACAGGGGCCGTCACAATAGAGTTCTTC.

Ten or more counts support this clonotype. The chain is built from TRBV7-2 and TRBJ2-7; D not resolved. Germline CDR1 and CDR2: SGHTA and FQGNSA. This CDR3 has 15 amino acids. Trimming took off 6 bases at V and 2 bases at J, with 17 bases between the two ends. Here the CDR3 DNA reads TGTGCCAGCAGTTTTCGATTTTCCCAGGCCTACGAGCAGTACTTC. This encodes CASSFRFSQAYEQYF.

This clonotype has ten or more counts. The chain joins TRBV5-1 to TRBJ2-1; D unclear. With 4 bases removed from V and 0 bases from J, the gap between germline ends came to 14 bases. Germline V CDR1 and CDR2: SGHRS, YFSETQ. This CDR3 comprises 16 residues. The CDR3 DNA reads TGCGCCAGCAGCCTCGCCTATTCACTCTCCTACAATGAGCAGTTCTTC. Protein sequence: CASSLAYSLSYNEQFF.

This clonotype was detected only a few times. The CDR3 DNA reads TGCAGTGCCCCGGGAGGGGACCTTGGGGAAGATACGCAGTATTTT. Amino acids: CSAPGGDLGEDTQYF. The rearrangement joins TRBV20-1 to TRBJ2-3; 8 positions match TRBD2. Losses at the gene ends were 6 bases for V and 5 bases for J; bases not matched to a gene: 13. This CDR3 contains 15 residues. CDR1 is DFQATT, CDR2 SNEGSKA, per germline (reference sequence).

This clonotype was seen many times. CDR3: CASSSLSTDTQYF. The CDR3 DNA reads as TGTGCCAGCAGCTCACTTAGCACAGATACGCAGTATTTT. This chain connects TRBV7-8 to TRBJ2-3; D ambiguous. CDR3 size: 13 residues. Between the trimmed V and J ends, which lost 4 bases and 0 bases, there was a span of 5 bases. Germline-derived CDR1 and CDR2 are SGHVS and FQNEAQ.

This rearrangement joins TRBV7-6 to TRBJ1-2, with TRBD1 matching 8 bases. Germline V gene sequence: CDR1 SGHVS, CDR2 FNYEAQ. CDR3 length: 16 residues. The V gene end was trimmed by 1 base and the J gene end by 2 bases; junction bases not matched to a gene: 6. In nucleotides, the CDR3 is TGTGCCAGCAGCTTAGGTCCCGGACAGGGCAACTATGGCTACACCTTC. Protein sequence: CASSLGPGQGNYGYTF.

V usage is TRBV7-9 and J usage is TRBJ1-1; the D gene is possibly TRBD1 (6 bases). Germline values: CDR1 SEHNR, CDR2 FQNEAQ (reference sequence). This CDR3 contains 16 residues. Trimming shortened V by 5 bases and J by 3 bases, and 19 bases separated the two germline ends. The CDR3 loop reads CASSHTIQGWDTEAFF. The CDR3 bases are TGTGCCAGCAGCCATACAATACAGGGATGGGACACTGAAGCTTTCTTT.

Many counts were recorded for this clonotype. The V call is TRBV4-3, the J call TRBJ2-3; 11 bases align to TRBD1. The CDR3 has 15 residues. Germline assignment: CDR1 LGHNA and CDR2 YSLEER. The V segment lost 4 bases and the J segment 3 bases; nucleotides outside the gene matches: 3. The CDR3 here is CASSPGTGGTDTQYF. CDR3 bases: TGCGCCAGCAGCCCCGGGACAGGGGGTACAGATACGCAGTATTTT.

This clonotype has ten or more counts. CDR3 amino acids: CSARNAVEQYF. The CDR3 DNA follows: TGCAGTGCTAGAAACGCTGTCGAGCAGTACTTC. J is TRBJ2-7 and V is TRBV20-1; D not resolved. The V end lost 2 bases, the J end lost 6 bases, and 8 bases lay between the germline ends. The CDR3 runs to 11 residues. The V gene's germline CDR1 is DFQATT and CDR2 SNEGSKA (reference sequence).

At least ten counts were recorded for this clonotype. The chain recombines TRBV7-2 with TRBJ2-7, with D possibly TRBD2 on 5 matching bases. The CDR3 covers 15 residues. V was cut by 3 bases and J by 7 bases, with 19 bases left in between. The germline V gene has CDR1 SGHTA and CDR2 FQGNSA. The CDR3 DNA reads TGTGCCAGCAGCTTCACCGGGGAGTATGTGGGGGAGCAGTACTTC. It codes for CASSFTGEYVGEQYF.

This clonotype was found many times. The rearrangement joins TRBV7-9 to TRBJ2-7; 9 bases match TRBD1. CDR3 length: 15 amino acids. Germline trimming cut 5 bases from V and 2 bases from J; bases unmatched to any gene: 7. CDR1 is SEHNR and CDR2 is FQNEAQ in the germline V gene (reference sequence). This CDR3 reads CASSIRTGDPYEQYF. The CDR3 DNA sequence: TGTGCCAGCAGCATAAGGACAGGGGACCCCTACGAGCAGTACTTC.

This clonotype was detected many times. V usage is TRBV4-3 and J usage is TRBJ2-5, with D perhaps matching TRBD2 (5 bases). Germline CDR1 LGHNA, CDR2 YSLEER. V was trimmed by 3 bases and J by 4 bases, leaving 15 bases between them. This CDR3 is 15 amino acids long. The CDR3 reads CASSHSGSEGETQYF. CDR3 nucleotide sequence: TGCGCCAGCAGCCACTCTGGGAGTGAGGGAGAGACCCAGTACTTC.